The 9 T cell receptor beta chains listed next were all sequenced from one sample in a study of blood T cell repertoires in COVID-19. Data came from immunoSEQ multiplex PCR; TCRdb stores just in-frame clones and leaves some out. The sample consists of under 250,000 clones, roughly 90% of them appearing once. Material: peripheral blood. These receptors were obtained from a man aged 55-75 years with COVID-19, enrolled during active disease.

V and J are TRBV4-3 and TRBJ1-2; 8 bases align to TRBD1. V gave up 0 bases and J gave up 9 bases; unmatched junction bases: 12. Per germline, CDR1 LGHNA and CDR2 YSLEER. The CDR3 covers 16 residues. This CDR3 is CASSQDRTWDRNRYTF. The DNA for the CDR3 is TGCGCCAGCAGCCAAGATCGAACGTGGGACAGGAATCGCTACACCTTC.

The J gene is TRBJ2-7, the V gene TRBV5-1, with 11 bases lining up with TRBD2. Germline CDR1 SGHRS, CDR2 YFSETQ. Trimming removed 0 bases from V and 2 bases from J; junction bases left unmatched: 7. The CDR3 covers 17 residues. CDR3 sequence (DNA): TGCGCCAGCAGCTTGGCCGGGCTAGCGGGGGGCGCCTACGAGCAGTACTTC. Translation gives CASSLAGLAGGAYEQYF.

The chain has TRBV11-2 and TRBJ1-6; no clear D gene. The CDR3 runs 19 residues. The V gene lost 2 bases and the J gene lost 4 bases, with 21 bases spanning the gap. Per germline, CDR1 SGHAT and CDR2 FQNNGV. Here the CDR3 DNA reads TGTGCCAGCAGCTTAAGAGCGGGCAGTTCGGCTCCTTATAATTCACCCCTCCACTTT. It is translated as CASSLRAGSSAPYNSPLHF. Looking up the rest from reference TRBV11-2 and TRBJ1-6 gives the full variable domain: EAGVAQSPRYKIIEKRQSVAFWCNPISGHATLYWYQQILGQGPKLLIQFQNNGVVDDSQLPKDRFSAERLKGVDSTLKIQPAKLEDSAVYLCASSLRAGSSAPYNSPLHFGNGTRLTVT.

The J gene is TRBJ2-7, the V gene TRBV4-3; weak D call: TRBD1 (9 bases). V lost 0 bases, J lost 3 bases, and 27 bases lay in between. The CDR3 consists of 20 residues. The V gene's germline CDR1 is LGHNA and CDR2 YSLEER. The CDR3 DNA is TGCGCCAGCAGCCAAGATTACGGACAGGGGAGTTTCGCGGGAGGCTACGAGCAGTACTTC. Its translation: CASSQDYGQGSFAGGYEQYF.

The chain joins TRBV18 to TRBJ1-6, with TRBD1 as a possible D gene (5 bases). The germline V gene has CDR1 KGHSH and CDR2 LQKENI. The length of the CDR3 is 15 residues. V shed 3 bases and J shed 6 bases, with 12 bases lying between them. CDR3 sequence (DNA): TGTGCCAGCTCACCCGTACAGGTGACTAATTCACCCCTCCACTTT. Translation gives CASSPVQVTNSPLHF. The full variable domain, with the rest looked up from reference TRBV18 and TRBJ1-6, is NAGVMQNPRHLVRRRGQEARLRCSPMKGHSHVYWYRQLPEEGLKFMVYLQKENIIDESGMPKERFSAEFPKEGPSILRIQQVVRGDSAAYFCASSPVQVTNSPLHFGNGTRLTVT.

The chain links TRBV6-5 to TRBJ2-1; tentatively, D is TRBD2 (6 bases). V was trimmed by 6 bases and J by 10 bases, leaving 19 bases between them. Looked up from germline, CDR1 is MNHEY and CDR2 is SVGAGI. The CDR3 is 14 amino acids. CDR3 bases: TGTGCCAGCAGCCCGCCGGGAGTGCCCCCCGAGCAGTTCTTC. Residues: CASSPPGVPPEQFF.

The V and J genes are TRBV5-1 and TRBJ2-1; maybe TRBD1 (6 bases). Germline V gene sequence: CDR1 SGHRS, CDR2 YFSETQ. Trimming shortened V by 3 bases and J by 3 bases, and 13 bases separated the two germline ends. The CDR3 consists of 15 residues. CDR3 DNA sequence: TGCGCCAGCAGCTCTATATCGACAGGCTACAATGAGCAGTTCTTC. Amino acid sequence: CASSSISTGYNEQFF.

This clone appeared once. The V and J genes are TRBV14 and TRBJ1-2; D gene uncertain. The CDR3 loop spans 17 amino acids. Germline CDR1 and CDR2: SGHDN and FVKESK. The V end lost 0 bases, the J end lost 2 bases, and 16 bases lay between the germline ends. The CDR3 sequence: CASSQDRLAGNNYGYTF. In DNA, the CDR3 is TGTGCCAGCAGCCAAGATCGTCTGGCGGGGAACAACTATGGCTACACCTTC.

The CDR3 loop is CASSQPPGQGQNTEAFF. The CDR3 DNA sequence: TGTGCCAGCAGCCAACCCCCGGGACAGGGTCAGAACACTGAAGCTTTCTTT. J is TRBJ1-1 and V is TRBV3-1 (or the pseudogene TRBV3-2), with 9 bases fitting TRBD1. CDR3 length equals 17 residues. Germline CDR1 is LGHDT and CDR2 is YNNKEL (reference sequence). The J segment lost 1 base and the V segment lost 2 bases, leaving 8 bases of the junction unmatched.